This T cell receptor beta chain is from a study of blood T cell repertoires in COVID-19 (dated by TCRdb to the early 2020s). With regard to the full study: Samples covering the acute and convalescent phases of COVID-19 were provided by collaborators in the United States, Italy and Spain. Where HLA class I and class II types were available, the types were taken from metadata supplied by the sample provider, not from assay-based typing. Deeply sampled blood TCRbeta repertoires from subjects exposed to, actively infected with, or recovered from COVID-19 were included in the dataset. The samples were drawn from the first 160 participants of the ongoing ImmuneRACE study and from over a thousand subjects provided by 6 global collaborators. The repertoires were released in a freely available public database meant as a resource for research on the immune response to SARS-CoV-2. The material from the prospective study consisted of cDNA or gDNA derived from T cells, B-cell-depleted T cells, or PBMCs. Sample metadata almost always included a de-identified subject ID, COVID-19 status, age in years and sex. Overall study results and their limits: The quantity of clinical and demographic metadata differed by source and by participant and was supplied without curation.

The CDR3 starts with the cysteine, ends with the phenylalanine, and has 16 residues. The kept DNA is CDR3 alone, 48 bases in frame from the first base. Here V drops 0 bases and J drops 0 bases, and the junction holds 5 bases not matched to any gene. CDR1 is given as SGDLS and CDR2 as YYNGEE, both from the germline V gene. TCRbeta CDR3 regions were amplified from genomic DNA using the immunoSEQ Assay, a bias-controlled multiplex PCR. The authors processed their data as follows. The number of nucleated cells in each sample was estimated from the amplification of reference gene primers within the assay. To quantify the absolute abundance of each unique TCRbeta CDR3 rearrangement, sequence reads were collapsed and filtered. Productive Simpson clonality was computed per sample as the square root of Simpson's diversity index over productive rearrangements. Sourced from immuneACCESS, this table was stored by TCRdb with only in-frame sequences that have V and J called. A share of the clones is absent; for the studies checked, an unresolved V gene accounts for under half, and the remainder has no known explanation. The V and J calls and clone size are taken from that table; D and trimming were inferred from the DNA. The sample table shows roughly 110,000 clones, and under 95% are seen once. The ten largest clonotypes hold 1% to 1.5% of the sample.

As regards this clone: No cognate antigen has been identified for it. No much larger clone exists at a distance of one base, and base qualities are not known.

Collaborating institutions collected whole blood in K2EDTA tubes following their own protocols. For TCRbeta analysis, collaborators shipped samples as frozen whole blood, isolated PBMCs, or DNA extracted from either of those sample types. Sequenced material: peripheral blood. This receptor was obtained from a woman aged 30 to 39 with acute or convalescent COVID-19. The V gene is TRBV9 and the J gene is TRBJ2-7; 8 bases in the junction line up with TRBD2. The DNA sequence is as follows: TGTGCCAGCAGCGTAGTTCTCCGGGAGGGCTCCTACGAGCAGTACTTC. It translates as CASSVVLREGSYEQYF.